This T cell receptor beta chain was retrieved from a study of blood T cell repertoires in COVID-19. On the study more broadly: COVID-19 samples, acute and convalescent, were from the United States, Italy and Spain. PBMCs, B-cell-depleted T cells, or T cells were the source of the cDNA or gDNA that made up the material.

CDR1 and CDR2 (germline): SGHVS, FQNEAQ. This CDR3 has 13 residues. The V gene lost 1 base and the J gene lost 7 bases, with 8 bases spanning the gap. In the original analysis: Estimates of nucleated cell counts were drawn from the amplification of reference gene primers. Clones were read by immunoSEQ multiplex PCR, and TCRdb kept only the in-frame ones, dropping some. That table furnishes V, J and clone size, whereas the DNA furnished D and trimming. The sample has around 54,000 clones, approximately 90% seen once; the top ten hold 7.5% to 10%. The TCR comes from a woman aged 40 to 55 with active COVID-19. The chain combines TRBV7-8 with TRBJ1-5; no firm D call. Sequencing was done on a sample of peripheral blood. The CDR3 loop is CASSLGPLQPQHF. The CDR3 coding sequence is TGTGCCAGCAGCTTAGGGCCTTTGCAGCCCCAGCATTTT.